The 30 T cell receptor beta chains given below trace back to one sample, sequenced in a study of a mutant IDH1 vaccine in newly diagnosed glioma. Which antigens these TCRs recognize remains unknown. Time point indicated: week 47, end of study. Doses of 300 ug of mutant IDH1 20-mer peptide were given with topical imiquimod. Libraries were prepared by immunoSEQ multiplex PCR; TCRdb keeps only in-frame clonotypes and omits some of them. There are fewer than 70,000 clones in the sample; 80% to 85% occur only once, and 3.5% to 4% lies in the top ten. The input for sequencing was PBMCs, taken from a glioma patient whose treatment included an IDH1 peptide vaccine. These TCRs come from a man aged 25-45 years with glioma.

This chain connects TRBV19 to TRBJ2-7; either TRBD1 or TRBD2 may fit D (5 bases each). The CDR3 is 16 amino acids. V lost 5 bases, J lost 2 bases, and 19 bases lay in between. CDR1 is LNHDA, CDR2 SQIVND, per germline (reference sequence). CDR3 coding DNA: TGTGCCAGTAGTGGGACCAACAGGCTTTACCCCTACGAGCAGTACTTC. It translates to CASSGTNRLYPYEQYF.

In nucleotides, the CDR3 is TGTGCCAGCAGTTATCAGGGGAACACTGAAGCTTTCTTT. Its protein product is CASSYQGNTEAFF. The chain recombines TRBV6-1 with TRBJ1-1, with D perhaps TRBD1 (5 bases). Germline-derived CDR1 and CDR2 are MNHNS and SASEGT. With 5 bases removed from V and 1 base from J, the gap between germline ends came to 8 bases. The CDR3 has 13 amino acids.

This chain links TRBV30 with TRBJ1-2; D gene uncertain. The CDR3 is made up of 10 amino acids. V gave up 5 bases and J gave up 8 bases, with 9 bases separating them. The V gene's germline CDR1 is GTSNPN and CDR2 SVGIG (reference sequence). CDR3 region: CAWFGGGYTF. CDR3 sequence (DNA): TGTGCCTGGTTTGGAGGAGGCTACACCTTC.

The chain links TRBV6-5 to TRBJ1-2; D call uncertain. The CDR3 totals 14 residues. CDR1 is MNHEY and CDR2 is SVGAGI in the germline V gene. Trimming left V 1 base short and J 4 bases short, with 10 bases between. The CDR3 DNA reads TGTGCCAGCAGTTACTTCGGGGTTGGCTATGGCTACACCTTC. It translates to CASSYFGVGYGYTF.

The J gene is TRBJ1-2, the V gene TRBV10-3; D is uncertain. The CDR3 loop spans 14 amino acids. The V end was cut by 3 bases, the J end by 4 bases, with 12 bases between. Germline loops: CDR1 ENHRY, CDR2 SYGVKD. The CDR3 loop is CAISDVDPSYGYTF. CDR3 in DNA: TGTGCCATCAGTGACGTGGACCCCAGCTATGGCTACACCTTC.

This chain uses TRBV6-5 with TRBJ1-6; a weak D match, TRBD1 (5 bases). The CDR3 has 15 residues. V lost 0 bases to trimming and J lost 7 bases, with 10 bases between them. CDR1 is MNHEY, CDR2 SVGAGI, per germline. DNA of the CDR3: TGTGCCAGCAGTTACTCAACAGGTGCGAATTCACCCCTCCACTTT. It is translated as CASSYSTGANSPLHF.

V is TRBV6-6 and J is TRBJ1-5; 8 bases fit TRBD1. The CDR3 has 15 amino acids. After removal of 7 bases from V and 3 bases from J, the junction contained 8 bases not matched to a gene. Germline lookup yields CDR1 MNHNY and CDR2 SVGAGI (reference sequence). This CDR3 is CASNRQGTDNQPQHF. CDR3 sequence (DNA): TGTGCCAGCAACCGACAGGGGACGGACAATCAGCCCCAGCATTTT.

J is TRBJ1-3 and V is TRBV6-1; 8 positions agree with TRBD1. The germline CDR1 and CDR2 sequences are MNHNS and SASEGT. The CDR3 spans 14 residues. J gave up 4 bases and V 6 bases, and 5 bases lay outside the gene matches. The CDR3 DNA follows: TGTGCCAGCAGACCCGGACAGGGAGGAAACACCATATATTTT. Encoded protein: CASRPGQGGNTIYF.

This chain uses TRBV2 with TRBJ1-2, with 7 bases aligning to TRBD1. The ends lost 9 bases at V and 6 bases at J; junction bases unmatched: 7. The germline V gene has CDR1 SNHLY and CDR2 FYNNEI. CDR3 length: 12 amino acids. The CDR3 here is CARRQGVNGYTF. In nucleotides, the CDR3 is TGTGCCAGGAGACAGGGCGTCAATGGCTACACCTTC.

CDR3 region: CASSPPGGSQGNEQFF. CDR3 coding DNA: TGTGCCAGCAGTCCTCCCGGCGGATCCCAAGGGAATGAGCAGTTCTTC. The chain uses TRBV2 and TRBJ2-1; D not certain. This CDR3 spans 16 amino acids. Trimming left V 5 bases short and J 7 bases short, with 21 bases between. CDR1 SNHLY and CDR2 FYNNEI come from the germline V gene.

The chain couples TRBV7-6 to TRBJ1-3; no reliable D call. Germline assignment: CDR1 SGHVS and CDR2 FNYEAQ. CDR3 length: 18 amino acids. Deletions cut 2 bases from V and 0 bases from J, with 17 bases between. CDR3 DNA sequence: TGTGCCAGCAGCTTAATCTTGGGAGAACAGAGCTCTGGAAACACCATATATTTT. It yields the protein CASSLILGEQSSGNTIYF.

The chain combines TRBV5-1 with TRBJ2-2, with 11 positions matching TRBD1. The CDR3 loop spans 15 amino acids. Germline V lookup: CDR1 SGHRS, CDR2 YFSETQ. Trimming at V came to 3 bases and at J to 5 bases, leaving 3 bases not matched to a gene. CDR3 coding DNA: TGCGCCAGCAGCTGGACAGGGGGCGGAACCGGGGAGCTGTTTTTT. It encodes CASSWTGGGTGELFF.

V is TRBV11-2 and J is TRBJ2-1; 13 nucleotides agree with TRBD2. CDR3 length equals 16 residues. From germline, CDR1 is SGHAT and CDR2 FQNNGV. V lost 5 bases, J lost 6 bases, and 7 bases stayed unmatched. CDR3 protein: CASSARLAGGPNEQFF. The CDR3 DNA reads TGTGCCAGCAGCGCGCGACTAGCGGGGGGCCCCAATGAGCAGTTCTTC.

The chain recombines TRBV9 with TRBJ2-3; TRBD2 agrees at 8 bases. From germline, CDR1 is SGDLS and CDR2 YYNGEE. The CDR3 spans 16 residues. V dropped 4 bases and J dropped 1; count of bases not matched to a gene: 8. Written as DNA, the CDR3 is TGTGCCAGCAGCCCAACCCCAGCGGGGGGCACAGATACGCAGTATTTT. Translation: CASSPTPAGGTDTQYF.

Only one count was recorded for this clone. The chain's CDR3 is CASSPLDSSRDTQYF. DNA of the CDR3: TGTGCCAGCTCACCACTGGACTCCAGCCGCGATACGCAGTATTTT. V and J are TRBV18 and TRBJ2-3; TRBD2 is a possible D gene (5 bases). Germline V lookup: CDR1 KGHSH, CDR2 LQKENI. CDR3 length: 15 residues. Trimming took 1 base from V and 6 from J, leaving 14 bases between them.

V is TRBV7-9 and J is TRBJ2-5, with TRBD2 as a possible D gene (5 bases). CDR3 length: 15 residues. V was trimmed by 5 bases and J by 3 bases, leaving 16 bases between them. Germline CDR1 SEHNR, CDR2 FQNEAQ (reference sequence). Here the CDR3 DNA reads TGTGCCAGCAGCCGAACCGACCGGGAAGAAGAGACCCAGTACTTC. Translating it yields CASSRTDREEETQYF.

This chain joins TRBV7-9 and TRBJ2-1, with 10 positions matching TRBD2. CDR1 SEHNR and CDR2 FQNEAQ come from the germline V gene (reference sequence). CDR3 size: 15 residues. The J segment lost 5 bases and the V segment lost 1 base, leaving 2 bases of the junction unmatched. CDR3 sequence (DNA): TGTGCCAGCAGCTTAGTAGCGGGGGGTAACAATGAGCAGTTCTTC. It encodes CASSLVAGGNNEQFF. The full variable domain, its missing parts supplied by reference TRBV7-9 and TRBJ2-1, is DTGVSQNPRHKITKRGQNVTFRCDPISEHNRLYWYRQTLGQGPEFLTYFQNEAQLEKSRLLSDRFSAERPKGSFSTLEIQRTEQGDSAMYLCASSLVAGGNNEQFFGPGTRLTVL.

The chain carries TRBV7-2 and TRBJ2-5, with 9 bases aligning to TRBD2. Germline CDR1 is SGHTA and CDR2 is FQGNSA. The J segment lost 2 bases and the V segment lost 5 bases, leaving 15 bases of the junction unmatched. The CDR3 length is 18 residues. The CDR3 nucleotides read TGTGCCAGCAGCACCCCCCAGGGGCTAGCGGGGTTACAAGAGACCCAGTACTTC. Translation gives CASSTPQGLAGLQETQYF.

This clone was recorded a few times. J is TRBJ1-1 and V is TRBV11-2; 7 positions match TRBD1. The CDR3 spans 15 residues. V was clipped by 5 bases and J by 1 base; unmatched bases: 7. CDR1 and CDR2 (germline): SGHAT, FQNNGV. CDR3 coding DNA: TGTGCCAGCAGCCGCCGGGGGACAGCGAACACTGAAGCTTTCTTT. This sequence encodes CASSRRGTANTEAFF.

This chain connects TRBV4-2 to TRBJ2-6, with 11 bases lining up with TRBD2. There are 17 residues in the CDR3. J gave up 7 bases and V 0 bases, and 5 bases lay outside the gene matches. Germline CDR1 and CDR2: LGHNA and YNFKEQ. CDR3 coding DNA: TGTGCCAGCAGCCAAGAGGGGACTAGCGGTGGTGCCAACGTCCTGACTTTC. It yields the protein CASSQEGTSGGANVLTF.

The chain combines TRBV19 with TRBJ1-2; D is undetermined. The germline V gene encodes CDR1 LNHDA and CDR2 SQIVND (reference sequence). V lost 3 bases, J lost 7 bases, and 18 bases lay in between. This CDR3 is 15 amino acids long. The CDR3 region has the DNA TGTGCCAGTAGTATTATGGGGAATACTCTTCGTGGCTACACCTTC. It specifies CASSIMGNTLRGYTF. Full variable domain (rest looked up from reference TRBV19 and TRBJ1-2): DGGITQSPKYLFRKEGQNVTLSCEQNLNHDAMYWYRQDPGQGLRLIYYSQIVNDFQKGDIAEGYSVSREKKESFPLTVTSAQKNPTAFYLCASSIMGNTLRGYTFGSGTRLTVV.

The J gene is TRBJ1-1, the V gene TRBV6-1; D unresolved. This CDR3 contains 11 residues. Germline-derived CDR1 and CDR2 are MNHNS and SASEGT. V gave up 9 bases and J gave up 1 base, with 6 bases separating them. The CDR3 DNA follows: TGTGCCAGTGAGAAGAACACTGAAGCTTTCTTT. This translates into CASEKNTEAFF.

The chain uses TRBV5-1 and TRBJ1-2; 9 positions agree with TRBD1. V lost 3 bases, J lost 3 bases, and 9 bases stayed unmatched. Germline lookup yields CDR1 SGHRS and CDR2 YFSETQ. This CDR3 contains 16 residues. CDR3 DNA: TGCGCCAGCAGCTGGAGGACAGGGGAGCCAGACTATGGCTACACCTTC. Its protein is CASSWRTGEPDYGYTF.

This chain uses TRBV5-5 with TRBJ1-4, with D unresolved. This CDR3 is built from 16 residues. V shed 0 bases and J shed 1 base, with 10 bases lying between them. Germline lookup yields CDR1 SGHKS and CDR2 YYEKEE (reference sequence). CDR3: CASSLAPIETNEKLFF. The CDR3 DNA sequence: TGTGCCAGCAGCTTGGCCCCGATAGAAACTAATGAAAAACTGTTTTTT. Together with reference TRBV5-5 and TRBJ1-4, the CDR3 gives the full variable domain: DAGVTQSPTHLIKTRGQQVTLRCSPISGHKSVSWYQQVLGQGPQFIFQYYEKEERGRGNFPDRFSARQFPNYSSELNVNALLLGDSALYLCASSLAPIETNEKLFFGSGTQLSVL.

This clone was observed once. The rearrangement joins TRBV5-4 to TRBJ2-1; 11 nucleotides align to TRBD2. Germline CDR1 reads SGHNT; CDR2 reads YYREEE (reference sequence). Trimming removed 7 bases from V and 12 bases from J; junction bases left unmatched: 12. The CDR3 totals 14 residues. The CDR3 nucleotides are TGTGCCAGCTATTATAGCGGGGGGGCCGAGGGGCAGTTCTTC. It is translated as CASYYSGGAEGQFF.

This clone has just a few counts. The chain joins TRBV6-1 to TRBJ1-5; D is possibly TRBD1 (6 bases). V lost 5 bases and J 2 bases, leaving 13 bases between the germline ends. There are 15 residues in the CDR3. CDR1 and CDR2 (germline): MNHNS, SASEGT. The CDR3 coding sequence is TGTGCCAGCAGTACACAGGGTTGGGGCAATCAGCCCCAGCATTTT. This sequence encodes CASSTQGWGNQPQHF.

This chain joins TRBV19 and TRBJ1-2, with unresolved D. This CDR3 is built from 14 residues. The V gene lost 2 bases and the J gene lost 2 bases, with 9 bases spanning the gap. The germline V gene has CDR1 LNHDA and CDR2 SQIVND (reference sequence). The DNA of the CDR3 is TGTGCCAGTAGTATACCCCGCCGGAACTATGGCTACACCTTC. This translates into CASSIPRRNYGYTF.

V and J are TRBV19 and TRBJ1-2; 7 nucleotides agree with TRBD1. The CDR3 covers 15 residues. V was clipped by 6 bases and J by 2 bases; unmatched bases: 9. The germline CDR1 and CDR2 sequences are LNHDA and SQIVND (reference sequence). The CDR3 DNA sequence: TGTGCCAGTAGCTCCCCCTTGACAGGGAACTATGGCTACACCTTC. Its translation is CASSSPLTGNYGYTF.

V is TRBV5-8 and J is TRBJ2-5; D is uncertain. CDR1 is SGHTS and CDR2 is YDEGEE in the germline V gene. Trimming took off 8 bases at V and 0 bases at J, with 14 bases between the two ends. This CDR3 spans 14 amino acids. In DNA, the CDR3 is TGTGCCAGAGGCCCAGGCCTCTACCAAGAGACCCAGTACTTC. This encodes CARGPGLYQETQYF.

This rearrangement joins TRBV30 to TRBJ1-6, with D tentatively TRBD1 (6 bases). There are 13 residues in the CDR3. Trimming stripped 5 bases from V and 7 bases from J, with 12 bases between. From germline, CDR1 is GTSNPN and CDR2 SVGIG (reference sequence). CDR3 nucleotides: TGTGCCTGGTCTGGACAGACAAATTCACCCCTCCACTTT. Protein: CAWSGQTNSPLHF.